This TCR beta chain was profiled in a study of monozygotic twins with cystic fibrosis. Whole-study findings and limits: In this small cohort, shared CDR3 numbers showed no association with age, concordance or disease severity. Low clonality (median about 0.0095) suggested a mostly naive repertoire.

CDR1 is MNHEY and CDR2 is SVGAGI in the germline V gene. V lost 5 bases and J 6 bases, leaving 8 bases between the germline ends. The CDR3 contains 13 residues. The protocol was immunoSEQ multiplex PCR, while the TCRdb copy is restricted to in-frame clones and leaves out a portion. The table shows 25,000 to 30,000 clones, with roughly nine tenths occurring only once. Of note for this clone: The target antigen is unknown.

The V call is TRBV6-5, the J call TRBJ1-6; D unresolved. The TCR sequence derives from a girl between 2 and 10 years old with cystic fibrosis. Sequencing was carried out using blood. CDR3 sequence: CASSQEINSPLHF. CDR3 nucleotides: TGTGCCAGCAGTCAGGAGATTAATTCACCCCTCCACTTT.